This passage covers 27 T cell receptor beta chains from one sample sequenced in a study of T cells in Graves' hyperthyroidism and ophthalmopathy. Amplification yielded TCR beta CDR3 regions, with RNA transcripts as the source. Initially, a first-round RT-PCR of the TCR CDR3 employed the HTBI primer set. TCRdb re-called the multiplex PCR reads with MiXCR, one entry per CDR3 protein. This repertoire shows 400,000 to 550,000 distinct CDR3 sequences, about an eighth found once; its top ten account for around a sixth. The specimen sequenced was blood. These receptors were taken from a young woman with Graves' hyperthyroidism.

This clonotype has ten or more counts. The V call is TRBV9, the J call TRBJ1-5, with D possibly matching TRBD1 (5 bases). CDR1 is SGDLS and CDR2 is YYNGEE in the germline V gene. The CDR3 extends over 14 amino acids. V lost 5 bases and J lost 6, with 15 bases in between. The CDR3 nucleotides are TGTGCCAGCAGTGGAGGAGGGGAGGGTCAGCCCCAGCATTTT. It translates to CASSGGGEGQPQHF. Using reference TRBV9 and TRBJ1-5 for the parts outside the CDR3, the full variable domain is DSGVTQTPKHLITATGQRVTLRCSPRSGDLSVYWYQQSLDQGLQFLIQYYNGEERAKGNILERFSAQQFPDLHSELNLSSLELGDSALYFCASSGGGEGQPQHFGDGTRLSIL.

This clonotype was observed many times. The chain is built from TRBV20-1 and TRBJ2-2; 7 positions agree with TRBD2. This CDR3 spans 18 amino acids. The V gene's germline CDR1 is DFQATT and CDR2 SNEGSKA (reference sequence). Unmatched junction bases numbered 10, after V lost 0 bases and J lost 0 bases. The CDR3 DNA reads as TGCAGTGCTAGAGATAGTGGGCTAGCGGCCGCGAACACCGGGGAGCTGTTTTTT. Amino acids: CSARDSGLAAANTGELFF.

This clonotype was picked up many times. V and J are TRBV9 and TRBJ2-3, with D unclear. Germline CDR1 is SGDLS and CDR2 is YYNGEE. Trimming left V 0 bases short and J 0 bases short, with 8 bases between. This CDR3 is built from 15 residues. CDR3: CASSVGAISTDTQYF. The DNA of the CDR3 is TGTGCCAGCAGCGTAGGGGCCATAAGCACAGATACGCAGTATTTT.

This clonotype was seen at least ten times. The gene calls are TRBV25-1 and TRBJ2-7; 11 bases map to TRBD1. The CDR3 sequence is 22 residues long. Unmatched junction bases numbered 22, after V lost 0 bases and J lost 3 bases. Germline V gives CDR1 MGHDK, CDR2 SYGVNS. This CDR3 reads CASSEYGSSGTGGRVFNYEQYF. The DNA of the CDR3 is TGTGCCAGCAGTGAATATGGGTCGAGCGGGACAGGGGGGAGGGTATTCAACTACGAGCAGTACTTC.

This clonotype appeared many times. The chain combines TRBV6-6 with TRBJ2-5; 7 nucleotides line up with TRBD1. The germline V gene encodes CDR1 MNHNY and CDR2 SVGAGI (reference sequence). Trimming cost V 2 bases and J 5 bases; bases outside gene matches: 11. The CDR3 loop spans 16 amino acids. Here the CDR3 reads CASSYSGSYRGETQYF. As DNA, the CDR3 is TGTGCCAGCAGTTACAGTGGGTCCTACAGGGGTGAGACCCAGTACTTC.

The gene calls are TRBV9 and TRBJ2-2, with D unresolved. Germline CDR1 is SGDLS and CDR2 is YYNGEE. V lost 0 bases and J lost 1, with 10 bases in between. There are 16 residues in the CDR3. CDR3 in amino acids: CASSVGGRLNTGELFF. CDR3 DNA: TGTGCCAGCAGCGTAGGGGGTAGATTGAACACCGGGGAGCTGTTTTTT.

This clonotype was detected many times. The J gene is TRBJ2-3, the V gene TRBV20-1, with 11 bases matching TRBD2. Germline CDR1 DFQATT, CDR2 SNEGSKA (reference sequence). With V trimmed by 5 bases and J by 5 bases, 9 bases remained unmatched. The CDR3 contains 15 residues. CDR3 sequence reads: CSAPPSTSGEDTQYF. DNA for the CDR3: TGCAGTGCTCCCCCCTCGACTAGCGGGGAAGATACGCAGTATTTT.

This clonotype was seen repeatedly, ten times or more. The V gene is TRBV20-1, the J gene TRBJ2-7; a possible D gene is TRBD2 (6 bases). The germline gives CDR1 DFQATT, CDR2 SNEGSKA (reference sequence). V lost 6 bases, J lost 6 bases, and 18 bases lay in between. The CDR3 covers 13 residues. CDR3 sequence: CSARPGRGGEQYF. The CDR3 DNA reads TGCAGTGCCAGACCGGGACGGGGAGGCGAGCAGTACTTC.

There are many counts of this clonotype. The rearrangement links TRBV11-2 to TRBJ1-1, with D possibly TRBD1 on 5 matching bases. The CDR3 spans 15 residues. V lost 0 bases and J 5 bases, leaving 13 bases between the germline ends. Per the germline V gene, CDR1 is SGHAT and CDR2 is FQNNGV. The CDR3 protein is CASSLEAGWRTEAFF. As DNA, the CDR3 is TGTGCCAGCAGCTTAGAAGCAGGGTGGAGAACTGAAGCTTTCTTT.

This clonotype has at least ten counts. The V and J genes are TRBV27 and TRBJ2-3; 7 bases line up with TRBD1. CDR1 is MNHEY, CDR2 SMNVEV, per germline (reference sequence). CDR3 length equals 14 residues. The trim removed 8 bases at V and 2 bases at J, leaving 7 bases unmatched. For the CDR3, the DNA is TGTGCCAGCCAAACAGGGGATTCCACAGATACGCAGTATTTT. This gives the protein CASQTGDSTDTQYF.

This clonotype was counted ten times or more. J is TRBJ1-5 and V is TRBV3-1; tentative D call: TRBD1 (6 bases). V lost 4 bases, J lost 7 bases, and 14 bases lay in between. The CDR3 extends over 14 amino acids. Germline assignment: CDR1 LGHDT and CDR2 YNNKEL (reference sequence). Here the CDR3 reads CASSRGRGIQPQHF. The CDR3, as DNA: TGTGCCAGCAGCCGAGGCAGGGGTATCCAGCCCCAGCATTTT.

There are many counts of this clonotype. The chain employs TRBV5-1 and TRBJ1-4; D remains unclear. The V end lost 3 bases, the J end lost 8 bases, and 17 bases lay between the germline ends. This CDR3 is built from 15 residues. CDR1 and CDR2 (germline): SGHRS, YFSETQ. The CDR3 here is CASSYRKGWEEKLFF. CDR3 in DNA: TGCGCCAGCAGCTATAGGAAGGGCTGGGAGGAAAAACTGTTTTTT.

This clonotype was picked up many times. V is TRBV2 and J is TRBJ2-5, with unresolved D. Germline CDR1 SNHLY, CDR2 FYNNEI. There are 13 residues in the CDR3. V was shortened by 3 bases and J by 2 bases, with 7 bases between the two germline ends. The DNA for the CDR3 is TGTGCCAGCAGTGAGAGGCGGCAAGAGACCCAGTACTTC. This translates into CASSERRQETQYF.

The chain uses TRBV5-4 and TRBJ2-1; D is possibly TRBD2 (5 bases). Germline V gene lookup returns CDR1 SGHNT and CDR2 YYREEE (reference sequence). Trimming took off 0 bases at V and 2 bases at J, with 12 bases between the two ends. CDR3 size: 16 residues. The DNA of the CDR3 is TGTGCCAGCAGCTTGGCGATAGGCGGGCCCTACAATGAGCAGTTCTTC. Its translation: CASSLAIGGPYNEQFF.

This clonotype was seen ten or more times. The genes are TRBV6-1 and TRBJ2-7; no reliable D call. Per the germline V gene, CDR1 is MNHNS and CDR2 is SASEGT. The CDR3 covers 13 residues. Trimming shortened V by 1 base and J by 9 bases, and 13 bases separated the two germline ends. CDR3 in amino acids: CASSEGRETSQYV. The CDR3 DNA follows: TGTGCCAGCAGTGAAGGACGCGAGACGTCGCAGTACGTC.

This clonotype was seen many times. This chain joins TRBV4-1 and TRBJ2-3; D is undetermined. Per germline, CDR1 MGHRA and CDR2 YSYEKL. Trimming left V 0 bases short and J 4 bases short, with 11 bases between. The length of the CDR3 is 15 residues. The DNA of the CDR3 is TGCGCCAGCAGCCAAGACCTGAGTGGGGCAGATACGCAGTATTTT. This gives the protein CASSQDLSGADTQYF.

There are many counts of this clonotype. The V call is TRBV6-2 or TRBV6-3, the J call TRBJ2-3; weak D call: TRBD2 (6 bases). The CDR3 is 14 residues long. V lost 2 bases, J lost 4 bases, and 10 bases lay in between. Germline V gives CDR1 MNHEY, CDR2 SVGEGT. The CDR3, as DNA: TGTGCCAGCAGTTACGGGGGGTACTCAGATACGCAGTATTTT. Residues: CASSYGGYSDTQYF.

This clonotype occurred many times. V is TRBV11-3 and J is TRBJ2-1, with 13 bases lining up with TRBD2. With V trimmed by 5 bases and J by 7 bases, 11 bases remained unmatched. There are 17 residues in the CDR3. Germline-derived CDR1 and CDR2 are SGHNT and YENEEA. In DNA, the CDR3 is TGTGCCAGCAGCGAACGGACTAGCGGGAGAGGGGCAAATGAGCAGTTCTTC. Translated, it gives CASSERTSGRGANEQFF.

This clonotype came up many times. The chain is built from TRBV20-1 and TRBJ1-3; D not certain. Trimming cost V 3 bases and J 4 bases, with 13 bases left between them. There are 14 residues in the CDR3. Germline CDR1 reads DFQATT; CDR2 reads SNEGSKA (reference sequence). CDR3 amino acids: CSASPGWAGNTIYF. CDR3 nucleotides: TGCAGTGCTAGCCCCGGGTGGGCCGGAAACACCATATATTTT.

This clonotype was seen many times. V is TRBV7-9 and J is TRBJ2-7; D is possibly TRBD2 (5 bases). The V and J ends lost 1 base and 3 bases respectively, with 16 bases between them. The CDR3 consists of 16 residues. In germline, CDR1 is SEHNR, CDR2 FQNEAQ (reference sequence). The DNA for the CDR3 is TGTGCCAGCAGCTTAGTTCTGGGCGGGCCGAGCTACGAGCAGTACTTC. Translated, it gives CASSLVLGGPSYEQYF.

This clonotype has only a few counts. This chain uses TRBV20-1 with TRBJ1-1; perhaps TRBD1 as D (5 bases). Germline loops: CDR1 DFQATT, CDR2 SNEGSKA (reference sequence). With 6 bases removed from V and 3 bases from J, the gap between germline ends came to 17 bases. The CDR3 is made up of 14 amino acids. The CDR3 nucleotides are TGCAGTGCCCCCGCCGGGACCAGTGACACTGAAGCTTTCTTT. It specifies CSAPAGTSDTEAFF.

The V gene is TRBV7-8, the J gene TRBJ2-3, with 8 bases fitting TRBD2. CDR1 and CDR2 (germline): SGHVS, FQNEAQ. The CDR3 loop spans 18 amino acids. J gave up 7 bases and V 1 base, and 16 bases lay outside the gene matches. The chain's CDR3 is CASSLGLAGNILLNTQYF. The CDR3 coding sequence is TGTGCCAGCAGCTTAGGCCTAGCGGGCAATATTCTGCTCAATACGCAGTATTTT.

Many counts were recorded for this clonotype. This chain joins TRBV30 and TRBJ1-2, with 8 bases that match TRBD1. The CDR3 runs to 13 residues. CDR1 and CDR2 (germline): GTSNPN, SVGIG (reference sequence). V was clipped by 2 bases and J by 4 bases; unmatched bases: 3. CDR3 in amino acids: CAWSHRGGYGYTF. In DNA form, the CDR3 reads TGTGCCTGGAGTCACAGGGGGGGCTATGGCTACACCTTC.

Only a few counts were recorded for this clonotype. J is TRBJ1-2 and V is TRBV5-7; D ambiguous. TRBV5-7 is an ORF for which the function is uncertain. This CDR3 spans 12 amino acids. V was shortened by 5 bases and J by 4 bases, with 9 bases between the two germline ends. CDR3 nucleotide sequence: TGTGCCAGCAGTCCAGTTGCCTATGGCTACACCTTC. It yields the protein CASSPVAYGYTF.

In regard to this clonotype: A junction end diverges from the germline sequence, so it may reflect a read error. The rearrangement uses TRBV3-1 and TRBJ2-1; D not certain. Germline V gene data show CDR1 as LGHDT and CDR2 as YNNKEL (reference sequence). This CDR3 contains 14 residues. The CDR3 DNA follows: TGTGCCAGCGGCCACGGCCTCAAGGGCAGTGAGCAGTTCTTC. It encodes CASGHGLKGSEQFF.

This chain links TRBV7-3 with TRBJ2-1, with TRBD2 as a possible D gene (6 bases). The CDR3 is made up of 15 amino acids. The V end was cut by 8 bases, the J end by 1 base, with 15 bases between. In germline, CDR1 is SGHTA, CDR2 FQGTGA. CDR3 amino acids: CASGRDSGSYNEQFF. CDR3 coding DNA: TGTGCCAGCGGACGGGACTCCGGATCCTACAATGAGCAGTTCTTC.

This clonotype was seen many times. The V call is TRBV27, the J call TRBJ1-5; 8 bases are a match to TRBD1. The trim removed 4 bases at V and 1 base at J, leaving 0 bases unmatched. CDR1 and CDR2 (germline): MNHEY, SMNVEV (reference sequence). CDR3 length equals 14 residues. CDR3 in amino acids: CASSWTGSNQPQHF. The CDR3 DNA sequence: TGTGCCAGCAGTTGGACAGGGAGCAATCAGCCCCAGCATTTT.